This T cell receptor beta chain is from a study of shared clonotypes between healthy human individuals. Overall study: Donors consisted of a couple of women and a few men between 18 and 49. Study findings and constraints: The diversity represented, both genetic and in exposure history, was limited by few donors. Rarefaction revealed incomplete sorted-subset sequencing despite large depth.

Germline assignment: CDR1 MNHNY and CDR2 SVGAGI (reference sequence). CDR3 length equals 14 residues. With V trimmed by 5 bases and J by 4 bases, 5 bases remained unmatched. Assay execution proceeded at the deep level. Generated by immunoSEQ multiplex PCR, the TCRdb table keeps only in-frame clones and is missing some. The data show 2,100,000 or so clones, more than 90% seen once. Points on this clone: Its antigen is still unknown.

This TCR was sampled from a man aged 18 to 30 in good health. The chain links TRBV6-6 to TRBJ2-3; 8 nucleotides align to TRBD2. Sequencing input: naive CD4+ T cells sorted from blood. The subset was: CD45RA+ positively selected. This chain's CDR3 is CASSHPGGPDTQYF. CDR3 DNA: TGTGCCAGCAGTCACCCGGGGGGGCCAGATACGCAGTATTTT.